The 28 T cell receptor beta chains in this list originate from one sample, sequenced in a study of shared clonotypes between healthy human individuals. Generated by immunoSEQ multiplex PCR, the TCRdb table keeps only in-frame clones and is missing some. The sample lists 650,000 to 800,000 clones, roughly two thirds occurring once. Material: memory CD4+ T cells sorted from blood. As for subset: CD45RA-negative fraction. These receptors were obtained from a young woman in good health.

The chain uses TRBV2 and TRBJ2-3; no clear D gene. This CDR3 spans 14 amino acids. CDR1 SNHLY and CDR2 FYNNEI come from the germline V gene. Trimming took 3 bases from V and 3 from J, leaving 10 bases between them. The CDR3 loop reads CASSDRYQTDTQYF. CDR3 DNA sequence: TGTGCCAGCAGTGACAGGTATCAAACAGATACGCAGTATTTT.

This clone showed up just once. The chain uses TRBV5-1 and TRBJ2-6; D remains unclear. Trimming took 1 base from V and 2 from J, leaving 16 bases between them. The CDR3 is 18 residues long. The germline gives CDR1 SGHRS, CDR2 YFSETQ. Written as DNA, the CDR3 is TGCGCCAGCAGCTTGAAGGATGTAGGGTCTACTGGGGCCAACGTCCTGACTTTC. It codes for CASSLKDVGSTGANVLTF.

This clone showed up just once. The V gene is TRBV7-2, the J gene TRBJ2-1; D unresolved. The CDR3 sequence is 15 residues long. Trimming took off 6 bases at V and 6 bases at J, with 18 bases between the two ends. Per the germline V gene, CDR1 is SGHTA and CDR2 is FQGNSA. CDR3 residues: CASRYRTWAANEQFF. The DNA of the CDR3 is TGTGCCAGCAGATATAGGACGTGGGCGGCCAATGAGCAGTTCTTC. Combining the CDR3 with reference TRBV7-2 and TRBJ2-1 gives the whole variable domain GAGVSQSPSNKVTEKGKDVELRCDPISGHTALYWYRQSLGQGLEFLIYFQGNSAPDKSGLPSDRFSAERTGGSVSTLTIQRTQQEDSAVYLCASRYRTWAANEQFFGPGTRLTVL.

The CDR3 loop reads CASSQSTLAGEQYF. CDR3 DNA: TGTGCCAGCAGCCAATCAACACTAGCGGGCGAGCAGTACTTC. V is TRBV16 and J is TRBJ2-7, with TRBD2 identical over 9 bases. Per germline, CDR1 KGHSY and CDR2 FQNENV. The CDR3 runs to 14 residues. V was pared by 0 bases and J by 6 bases, with 3 bases of the junction left unmatched.

The chain recombines TRBV30 with TRBJ1-5; TRBD1 matches at 7 bases. The J segment lost 6 bases and the V segment lost 0 bases, leaving 2 bases of the junction unmatched. The germline gives CDR1 GTSNPN, CDR2 SVGIG (reference sequence). The CDR3 extends over 13 amino acids. The DNA for the CDR3 is TGTGCCTGGAGTGTAACAGGGGTTCAGCCCCAGCATTTT. As protein: CAWSVTGVQPQHF.

CDR3 sequence reads: CASSSKRRTFQETQYF. As DNA, the CDR3 is TGTGCCAGCAGTTCCAAAAGGCGGACATTCCAAGAGACCCAGTACTTC. This chain connects TRBV6-5 to TRBJ2-5; D possibly corresponds to TRBD1 (5 bases). V gave up 4 bases and J gave up 1 base, with 16 bases separating them. In germline, CDR1 is MNHEY, CDR2 SVGAGI. The CDR3 has 16 amino acids.

The chain combines TRBV7-2 with TRBJ2-7, with D perhaps matching TRBD1 (6 bases). V was pared by 3 bases and J by 6 bases, with 15 bases between. Per germline, CDR1 SGHTA and CDR2 FQGNSA. The CDR3 spans 14 residues. The CDR3 protein is CASSFRPQGAEQYF. CDR3 nucleotide sequence: TGTGCCAGCAGCTTTAGACCACAGGGTGCCGAGCAGTACTTC.

The rearrangement joins TRBV9 to TRBJ2-7, with 9 positions matching TRBD1. With 2 bases clipped from V and 2 bases from J, the junction kept 2 bases outside the gene matches. From germline, CDR1 is SGDLS and CDR2 YYNGEE. CDR3 length equals 14 residues. The CDR3 region is CASSVTGGPYEQYF. CDR3 in DNA: TGTGCCAGCAGCGTGACAGGGGGACCCTACGAGCAGTACTTC.

This clone turned up a few times. The gene calls are TRBV5-1 and TRBJ1-3; 9 bases agree with TRBD1. V was pared by 1 base and J by 1 base, with 3 bases of the junction left unmatched. Germline V CDR1 and CDR2: SGHRS, YFSETQ. This CDR3 comprises 16 residues. CDR3 sequence (DNA): TGCGCCAGCAGCTTGACAGGGGGCCTGTCTGGAAACACCATATATTTT. Amino acids: CASSLTGGLSGNTIYF.

The chain combines TRBV5-5 with TRBJ1-4; the match to TRBD1 covers 7 bases. CDR3 size: 15 residues. The ends lost 3 bases at V and 2 bases at J; junction bases unmatched: 4. Germline V gene sequence: CDR1 SGHKS, CDR2 YYEKEE (reference sequence). CDR3 sequence reads: CASSSHRGTNEKLFF. The CDR3 DNA is TGTGCCAGCAGCTCCCACAGGGGCACTAATGAAAAACTGTTTTTT. Based on the CDR3 plus reference TRBV5-5 and TRBJ1-4, the full variable domain is DAGVTQSPTHLIKTRGQQVTLRCSPISGHKSVSWYQQVLGQGPQFIFQYYEKEERGRGNFPDRFSARQFPNYSSELNVNALLLGDSALYLCASSSHRGTNEKLFFGSGTQLSVL.

The chain combines TRBV7-9 with TRBJ2-3; the D call may be TRBD1 or TRBD2 (5 bases each). The V and J ends lost 5 bases and 0 bases respectively, with 15 bases between them. The CDR3 loop spans 16 amino acids. The germline CDR1 and CDR2 sequences are SEHNR and FQNEAQ (reference sequence). The CDR3 here is CASSPPGAASTDTQYF. DNA for the CDR3: TGTGCCAGCAGCCCCCCCGGGGCGGCTAGCACAGATACGCAGTATTTT.

The chain uses TRBV6-6 and TRBJ1-1; 7 bases line up with TRBD1. The CDR3 sequence is 16 residues long. V shed 6 bases, J shed 6 bases, and the junction held 16 bases outside the gene matches. Germline V gives CDR1 MNHNY, CDR2 SVGAGI (reference sequence). In nucleotides, the CDR3 is TGTGCCAGCAGCGGCACCGGGGAGGGGGCCGTGGCTGAAGCTTTCTTT. Translation: CASSGTGEGAVAEAFF.

The V call is TRBV11-2, the J call TRBJ2-5; 12 nucleotides line up with TRBD2. Per the germline V gene, CDR1 is SGHAT and CDR2 is FQNNGV. V gave up 2 bases and J gave up 4 bases; unmatched junction bases: 5. The CDR3 runs 16 residues. The CDR3 nucleotides read TGTGCCAGCAGCTTAAGACTAGCGGGAGTTTTAGAGACCCAGTACTTC. It specifies CASSLRLAGVLETQYF.

CDR3 amino acids: CASRTPGQRMYNEQFF. In nucleotides, the CDR3 is TGTGCCAGCAGGACTCCCGGACAGCGCATGTACAATGAGCAGTTCTTC. The chain carries TRBV5-8 and TRBJ2-1; tentatively, D is TRBD1 (6 bases). This CDR3 is 16 amino acids long. Trimming left V 5 bases short and J 4 bases short, with 19 bases between. Germline CDR1 SGHTS, CDR2 YDEGEE.

The chain has TRBV9 and TRBJ1-2; a weak D match, TRBD1 (5 bases). This CDR3 has 14 amino acids. The V gene lost 4 bases and the J gene lost 7 bases, with 17 bases spanning the gap. Germline-derived CDR1 and CDR2 are SGDLS and YYNGEE. CDR3 protein: CASSINSGASGYTF. The CDR3 nucleotides are TGTGCCAGCAGCATAAATAGCGGGGCGTCTGGCTACACCTTC.

This chain joins TRBV5-1 and TRBJ1-1, with 10 nucleotides matching TRBD1. Looked up from germline, CDR1 is SGHRS and CDR2 is YFSETQ. V shed 1 base, J shed 4 bases, and the junction held 4 bases outside the gene matches. CDR3 length equals 15 residues. In DNA form, the CDR3 reads TGCGCCAGCAGCTTGAGTCGGACAGGGGGCACTGAAGCTTTCTTT. Encoded protein: CASSLSRTGGTEAFF.

The rearrangement joins TRBV5-1 to TRBJ2-2; the D gene is possibly TRBD1 (6 bases). This CDR3 spans 14 amino acids. The V gene's germline CDR1 is SGHRS and CDR2 YFSETQ. V lost 5 bases and J 5 bases, leaving 13 bases between the germline ends. CDR3 in amino acids: CASSPDDRTGELFF. CDR3 in DNA: TGCGCCAGCAGTCCTGATGACAGGACCGGGGAGCTGTTTTTT.

This chain joins TRBV2 and TRBJ2-7, with D hard to call. The CDR3 consists of 13 residues. The germline gives CDR1 SNHLY, CDR2 FYNNEI. Trimming took off 4 bases at V and 2 bases at J, with 9 bases between the two ends. The DNA for the CDR3 is TGTGCCAGCAGTGCAGGTTTTGCCTACGAGCAGTACTTC. This codes for CASSAGFAYEQYF.

This chain uses TRBV2 with TRBJ2-5, with TRBD1 identical over 9 bases. Trimming cost V 4 bases and J 6 bases; bases outside gene matches: 6. From germline, CDR1 is SNHLY and CDR2 FYNNEI. The CDR3 covers 14 residues. The CDR3 nucleotides read TGTGCCAGCAGTGGGGACGGGACAGGGAAGACCCAGTACTTC. Translated, it gives CASSGDGTGKTQYF. The full variable domain, completed using reference TRBV2 and TRBJ2-5, is EPEVTQTPSHQVTQMGQEVILRCVPISNHLYFYWYRQILGQKVEFLVSFYNNEISEKSEIFDDQFSVERPDGSNFTLKIRSTKLEDSAMYFCASSGDGTGKTQYFGPGTRLLVL.

This chain uses TRBV2 with TRBJ2-5, with 9 bases fitting TRBD2. The V gene end was trimmed by 4 bases and the J gene end by 4 bases; junction bases not matched to a gene: 13. The CDR3 spans 17 residues. Germline V gene lookup returns CDR1 SNHLY and CDR2 FYNNEI. CDR3 loop: CASSVVAGVARLETQYF. The CDR3 DNA follows: TGTGCCAGCAGTGTGGTAGCGGGAGTGGCCAGATTAGAGACCCAGTACTTC.

CDR3 residues: CASSFGRGSETQYF. CDR3 bases: TGTGCCAGCAGCTTTGGGAGGGGTTCCGAGACCCAGTACTTC. The chain has TRBV5-6 and TRBJ2-5; 7 nucleotides line up with TRBD2. After removal of 2 bases from V and 5 bases from J, the junction contained 6 bases not matched to a gene. The CDR3 length is 14 residues. CDR1 and CDR2 from the germline V gene are SGHDT and YYEEEE.

This chain connects TRBV28 to TRBJ2-7, with D tentatively TRBD1 or TRBD2 (6 bases each). Looked up from germline, CDR1 is MDHEN and CDR2 is SYDVKM. Deletions cut 3 bases from V and 6 bases from J, with 15 bases between. The CDR3 length is 14 residues. CDR3 in DNA: TGTGCCAGCAGTTTGAGGGGGGTGAGTGGCGAGCAGTACTTC. Residues: CASSLRGVSGEQYF.

This clone was seen only once. V gene TRBV7-2 combines with J gene TRBJ2-2, with 8 bases fitting TRBD2. Unmatched junction bases numbered 5, after V lost 3 bases and J lost 5 bases. Germline V lookup: CDR1 SGHTA, CDR2 FQGNSA. The CDR3 consists of 15 residues. CDR3 in DNA: TGTGCCAGCAGCTTCCCCCTAGCGGGTACCGGGGAGCTGTTTTTT. Translated, it gives CASSFPLAGTGELFF.

The chain carries TRBV30 and TRBJ2-5; possibly TRBD2 for D (6 bases). Germline V gene lookup returns CDR1 GTSNPN and CDR2 SVGIG (reference sequence). The CDR3 has 14 residues. V gave up 3 bases and J gave up 2 bases, with 13 bases separating them. In DNA form, the CDR3 reads TGTGCCTGGAGCCTGGACTATTCTCAAGAGACCCAGTACTTC. Its protein is CAWSLDYSQETQYF. Using reference TRBV30 and TRBJ2-5 for the parts outside the CDR3, the full variable domain is SQTIHQWPATLVQPVGSPLSLECTVEGTSNPNLYWYRQAAGRGLQLLFYSVGIGQISSEVPQNLSASRPQDRQFILSSKKLLLSDSGFYLCAWSLDYSQETQYFGPGTRLLVL.

This sequence joins TRBV7-8 and TRBJ1-2; D is undetermined. Germline-derived CDR1 and CDR2 are SGHVS and FQNEAQ. Trimming cost V 2 bases and J 6 bases, with 13 bases left between them. The CDR3 runs 14 residues. The CDR3 coding sequence is TGTGCCAGCAGCTTACCCACGGACGGGCATGGCTACACCTTC. Protein sequence: CASSLPTDGHGYTF.

With respect to this clone: A much larger clone sits a single nucleotide away, making a read error possible. Other DNA sequences from this sample encode an identical CDR3 as well. J is TRBJ2-1 and V is TRBV15; D perhaps matches TRBD2 (5 bases). Looked up from germline, CDR1 is LNHNV and CDR2 is YYDKDF (reference sequence). The CDR3 consists of 16 residues. In DNA form, the CDR3 reads TGTGCCACCAGCAGAGGCGTGGAGGTAACCTACAATGAGCAATTCTTC. Its translation is CATSRGVEVTYNEQFF.

This clone was detected only a few times. The sample has other DNA sequences that encode this CDR3 too. This chain links TRBV27 with TRBJ2-1, with D possibly TRBD2 on 7 matching bases. The germline V gene encodes CDR1 MNHEY and CDR2 SMNVEV (reference sequence). The V end was cut by 3 bases, the J end by 9 bases, with 15 bases between. The CDR3 has 14 amino acids. CDR3 amino acids: CASSLKGGRGEQFF. CDR3 sequence (DNA): TGTGCCAGCAGTTTGAAGGGGGGGCGAGGTGAGCAGTTCTTC.

This clone has only one observation. The chain is built from TRBV2 and TRBJ2-7; D gene unclear. This CDR3 is 14 amino acids long. The V end was cut by 10 bases, the J end by 3 bases, with 19 bases between. Per the germline V gene, CDR1 is SNHLY and CDR2 is FYNNEI. CDR3 bases: TGTGCCACCCGTCGTGGCAGAACGGACTACGAGCAGTACTTC. Its protein product is CATRRGRTDYEQYF.